The rows below give T cell receptor beta chains drawn from one sample of a study of T cells in localized non-small cell lung cancer. The method was immunoSEQ multiplex PCR; TCRdb's version includes in-frame clones alone and lacks a portion of them. The sample consists of some 21,000 clones, 70% to 90% of them appearing once. The source material was peripheral blood, sampled before any cancer treatment. Receptors originate from a man aged 40-75 years with stage I lung adenocarcinoma. Both conserved end residues are part of each CDR3. D genes are given only for firm matches. Expanded clones get a size class; other rows say once, few or many, or leave the size out.

d_call	v_call	clone_size	j_call	cdr3_nt	cdr3_aa
.	TRBV11-2	once	TRBJ1-6	TGTGCCAGCAGCCTATCGCAGGGGACGGGGTCACCCCTCCACTTT	CASSLSQGTGSPLHF
TRBD1	TRBV4-1	.	TRBJ2-6	TGCGCCAGCAGCCAAACAGAAGGGACAGGGAGCTCTGGGGCCAACGTCCTGACTTTC	CASSQTEGTGSSGANVLTF
.	TRBV2	.	TRBJ2-1	TGTGCCAGCCAACGGGACACTTACAATGAGCAGTTCTTC	CASQRDTYNEQFF
.	TRBV5-1	.	TRBJ1-1	TGCGCCAGCAGCGAGCTTGAAGGGGGGGCTTTCTTT	CASSELEGGAFF
.	TRBV6-1	.	TRBJ2-7	TGTGCCAGCAAAATTCTGGACAGTTCCTACGAGCAGTACTTC	CASKILDSSYEQYF
.	TRBV18	once	TRBJ1-1	TGTGCCAGCTCACGCGACTCCAGGAACACTGAAGCTTTCTTT	CASSRDSRNTEAFF
.	TRBV25-1	.	TRBJ1-1	TGTGCCAGCAGTGGAAACAATGCAGGCACTGAAGCTTTCTTT	CASSGNNAGTEAFF
.	TRBV11-2	.	TRBJ1-4	TGTGCCAGCAAGGAGGGATTAACTAATGAAAAACTGTTTTTT	CASKEGLTNEKLFF
.	TRBV7-2	.	TRBJ2-1	TGTGCCAGCAGCTTAGATCCAGCGGACAATGAGCAGTTCTTC	CASSLDPADNEQFF
.	TRBV21-1	.	TRBJ1-4	TGTGCCAGCAGCTCACTTGTGGCGGCTAATGAAAAACTGTTTTTT	CASSSLVAANEKLFF
.	TRBV6-1	.	TRBJ1-3	TGTGCCAGCAGTCGGGACATCACTGGAAACACCATATATTTT	CASSRDITGNTIYF
.	TRBV4-1	once	TRBJ1-3	TGCGCCAGCAGCCAAGTTTTGTCCTTCGACTCTGGAAACACCATATATTTT	CASSQVLSFDSGNTIYF
.	TRBV28	.	TRBJ2-3	TGTGCCAGCAGGACGGGGGGCCCGGATCTAACAGATACGCAGTATTTT	CASRTGGPDLTDTQYF
.	TRBV10-3	.	TRBJ1-2	TGTGCCATCAAGGGGGTCGGCTATGGCTACACCTTC	CAIKGVGYGYTF
.	TRBV28	.	TRBJ2-7	TGTGCCAGCAGTGTAACAGCCTACGAGCAGTACTTC	CASSVTAYEQYF
.	TRBV28	.	TRBJ1-3	TGTGCCAGCAGTTTCATGGGGCCCGGAAACACCATATATTTT	CASSFMGPGNTIYF
.	TRBV2	.	TRBJ1-6	TGTGCCAGCAGCTCTGATAATTCACCCCTCCACTTT	CASSSDNSPLHF
TRBD1	TRBV30	.	TRBJ2-2	TGTGCCTGGAGTGCCCCCGGGACAGGGTTTAACACCGGGGAGCTGTTTTTT	CAWSAPGTGFNTGELFF
TRBD2	TRBV7-6	.	TRBJ2-5	TGTGCCAGCAGCTTGTCAGGACTAGCTTTAGAGACCCAGTACTTC	CASSLSGLALETQYF
.	TRBV27	.	TRBJ1-1	TGTGCCAGCGCTCTGAGGGAAAACACTGAAGCTTTCTTT	CASALRENTEAFF
TRBD1	TRBV2	.	TRBJ1-6	TGTGCCAGCAGTGATCGGGGTAAAGGACAGGCCTATAATTCACCCCTCCACTTT	CASSDRGKGQAYNSPLHF
TRBD2	TRBV2	.	TRBJ2-7	TGTGCCAGCAATAGGGCTGGGACTAGCCTAGCAGACGAGCAGTACTTC	CASNRAGTSLADEQYF
TRBD1	TRBV5-1	.	TRBJ2-5	TGCGCCAGCAGCTTAATACAGGGGATGGAGACCCAGTACTTC	CASSLIQGMETQYF
TRBD2	TRBV27	.	TRBJ2-1	TGTGCCAGCATGGGATCCGCGGGAGGGGGGTACAATGAGCAGTTCTTC	CASMGSAGGGYNEQFF
.	TRBV7-7	.	TRBJ2-5	TGTGCTAGCAGCTTAGGTTTTGGGCAAGAGACCCAGTACTTC	CASSLGFGQETQYF
.	TRBV5-5	.	TRBJ1-2	TGTGCCAGCAGCTTTGGGCTCGGCCAGTCCTATGGCTACACCTTC	CASSFGLGQSYGYTF
.	TRBV6-5	once	TRBJ1-2	TGTGCCAGCAGTTCCCAGGGAGGGGCTAACTATGGCTACACCTTC	CASSSQGGANYGYTF
TRBD1	TRBV2	.	TRBJ1-2	TGTGCCAGCATCGGACAGGGAGAGGAGTATGGCTACACCTTC	CASIGQGEEYGYTF
.	TRBV2	.	TRBJ1-2	TGTGCCAGCAGTCTCATTTTAGGATATGGCTACACCTTC	CASSLILGYGYTF